A single sample is the source of the 5 T cell receptor beta chains below, sequenced in a study of cytomegalovirus exposure and HLA in healthy donors. PCR amplification relied on 60 Vbeta primers (plus 13 Jbeta primers). Produced via immunoSEQ multiplex PCR; TCRdb's table is partial and in-frame only. The sample comprises about 180,000 clones, about 80% of which are singletons, and around 2.5% rests with the top ten. The sequencing sample was made of PBMCs. The receptor set was obtained from a man aged 55-75 years in good health and CMV-seronegative.

This clone was detected only a few times. This chain joins TRBV7-9 and TRBJ1-2; possible D gene TRBD1, 6 bases. This CDR3 has 13 residues. CDR1 and CDR2 from the germline V gene are SEHNR and FQNEAQ (reference sequence). The V end lost 5 bases, the J end lost 5 bases, and 12 bases lay between the germline ends. CDR3 protein: CASSATGSYGYTF. CDR3 sequence (DNA): TGTGCCAGCAGCGCAACAGGGTCATATGGCTACACCTTC. Full variable domain (rest looked up from reference TRBV7-9 and TRBJ1-2): DTGVSQNPRHKITKRGQNVTFRCDPISEHNRLYWYRQTLGQGPEFLTYFQNEAQLEKSRLLSDRFSAERPKGSFSTLEIQRTEQGDSAMYLCASSATGSYGYTFGSGTRLTVV.

This clone was observed a few times. V gene TRBV6-1 combines with J gene TRBJ2-1, with no clear D. CDR1 and CDR2 from the germline V gene are MNHNS and SASEGT. The V gene lost 2 bases and the J gene lost 4 bases, with 9 bases spanning the gap. This CDR3 region has 14 residues. CDR3 nucleotide sequence: TGTGCCAGCAGTGAAATGCGGTTTTACAATGAGCAGTTCTTC. Protein sequence: CASSEMRFYNEQFF.

V and J are TRBV2 and TRBJ1-2; D remains ambiguous. Between the trimmed V and J ends, which lost 2 bases and 4 bases, there was a span of 8 bases. CDR1 and CDR2 (germline): SNHLY, FYNNEI. The CDR3 length is 13 residues. The CDR3 DNA sequence: TGTGCCAGCAGTGAAACGGGGTTCTATGGCTACACCTTC. It encodes CASSETGFYGYTF.

The V and J genes are TRBV6-5 and TRBJ1-4; TRBD1 matches at 7 bases. The germline V gene has CDR1 MNHEY and CDR2 SVGAGI. V trimming: 2 bases; J trimming: 2 bases; junction bases outside the gene matches: 5. The CDR3 is 16 residues long. For the CDR3, the DNA is TGTGCCAGCAGTTACAATAAGGGGGCGACTAATGAAAAACTGTTTTTT. Translation: CASSYNKGATNEKLFF.

The chain combines TRBV28 with TRBJ1-5; D unclear. Germline CDR1 reads MDHEN; CDR2 reads SYDVKM. The ends were cut back, 8 bases at V and 4 bases at J, with 9 bases in the middle. This CDR3 has 12 residues. The chain's CDR3 is CASRTVNQPQHF. In nucleotides, the CDR3 is TGTGCCAGCCGGACTGTGAATCAGCCCCAGCATTTT. The whole variable domain, filled in from reference TRBV28 and TRBJ1-5, reads DVKVTQSSRYLVKRTGEKVFLECVQDMDHENMFWYRQDPGLGLRLIYFSYDVKMKEKGDIPEGYSVSREKKERFSLILESASTNQTSMYLCASRTVNQPQHFGDGTRLSIL.